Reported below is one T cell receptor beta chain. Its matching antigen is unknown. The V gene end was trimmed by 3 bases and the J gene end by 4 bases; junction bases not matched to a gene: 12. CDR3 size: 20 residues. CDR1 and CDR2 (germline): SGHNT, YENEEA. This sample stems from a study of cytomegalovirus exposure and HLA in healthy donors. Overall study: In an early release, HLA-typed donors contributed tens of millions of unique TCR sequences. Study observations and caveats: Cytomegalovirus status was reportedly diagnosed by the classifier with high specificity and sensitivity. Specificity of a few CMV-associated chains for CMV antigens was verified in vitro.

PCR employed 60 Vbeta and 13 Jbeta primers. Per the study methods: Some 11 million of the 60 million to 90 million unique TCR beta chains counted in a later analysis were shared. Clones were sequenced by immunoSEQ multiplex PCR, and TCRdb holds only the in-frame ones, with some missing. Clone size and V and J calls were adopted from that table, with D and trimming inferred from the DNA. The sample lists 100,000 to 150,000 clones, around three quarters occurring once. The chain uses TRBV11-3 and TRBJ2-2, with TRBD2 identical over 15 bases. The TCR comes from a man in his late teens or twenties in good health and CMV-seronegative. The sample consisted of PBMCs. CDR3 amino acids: CASSFTIGLAGGPVTGELFF. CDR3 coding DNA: TGTGCCAGCAGCTTCACTATCGGACTAGCGGGAGGGCCGGTCACCGGGGAGCTGTTTTTT.